The 23 T cell receptor beta chains below come from one sample, sequenced in a study of OX40 agonist ivuxolimab in advanced cancers. Assay used: immunoSEQ multiplex PCR; TCRdb lists only in-frame clones, some missing. The repertoire holds about 18,000 clones, with 65% to 85% as singletons. The specimen comprised CD4+ or CD8+ T cells sorted from blood, sampled in a trial of the OX40 agonist ivuxolimab. The receptors derive from an adult with an advanced solid tumor such as melanoma, head and neck, liver or kidney cancer.

The sample holds one count of this clone. This chain connects TRBV27 to TRBJ1-5; maybe TRBD1 (5 bases). The CDR3 runs 13 residues. The germline V gene has CDR1 MNHEY and CDR2 SMNVEV (reference sequence). Deletions cut 0 bases from V and 8 bases from J, with 8 bases between. This CDR3 reads CASSLSADKPQHF. CDR3 sequence (DNA): TGTGCCAGCAGTTTATCCGCGGACAAGCCCCAGCATTTT.

The chain is built from TRBV7-9 and TRBJ1-1; D uncertain. In germline, CDR1 is SEHNR, CDR2 FQNEAQ (reference sequence). V lost 3 bases and J 4 bases, leaving 18 bases between the germline ends. The CDR3 runs to 16 residues. CDR3 in DNA: TGTGCCAGCAGCTTTACTAAAGACCGAGTGGGCACTGAAGCTTTCTTT. This gives the protein CASSFTKDRVGTEAFF.

The chain is built from TRBV29-1 and TRBJ1-2, with TRBD1 identical over 9 bases. This CDR3 is 12 amino acids long. Germline V gene sequence: CDR1 SQVTM, CDR2 ANQGSEA. V was clipped by 6 bases and J by 6 bases; unmatched bases: 5. The CDR3 bases are TGCAGCGTCCGGACAGGGGAGGATGGCTACACCTTC. This codes for CSVRTGEDGYTF.

The chain employs TRBV7-2 and TRBJ2-5, with D possibly being TRBD1 (5 bases). CDR3 size: 15 residues. Per the germline V gene, CDR1 is SGHTA and CDR2 is FQGNSA. V lost 5 bases and J 5 bases, leaving 18 bases between the germline ends. The CDR3 loop is CASSPDSLGRETQYF. For the CDR3, the DNA is TGTGCCAGCAGCCCCGACTCCCTGGGGCGGGAGACCCAGTACTTC.

This clone was counted between two and nine times. The V call is TRBV7-8, the J call TRBJ1-5; tentatively, D is TRBD1 (5 bases). This CDR3 spans 13 amino acids. Germline V CDR1 and CDR2: SGHVS, FQNEAQ. V was clipped by 3 bases and J by 5 bases, with 8 bases between them. CDR3 nucleotides: TGTGCCAGCAGCTTCCGGGGGGATCAGCCCCAGCATTTT. This encodes CASSFRGDQPQHF.

The chain carries TRBV7-8 and TRBJ1-1; maybe TRBD1 (5 bases). This CDR3 contains 15 residues. V gave up 0 bases and J gave up 4 bases, with 12 bases separating them. In germline, CDR1 is SGHVS, CDR2 FQNEAQ. The CDR3 is CASSLALGGGTEAFF. As DNA, the CDR3 is TGTGCCAGCAGCTTAGCGCTGGGGGGGGGCACTGAAGCTTTCTTT.

V usage is TRBV7-6 and J usage is TRBJ1-1; 7 bases map to TRBD1. CDR3 length: 13 residues. V gave up 4 bases and J gave up 9 bases; unmatched junction bases: 8. The germline V gene has CDR1 SGHVS and CDR2 FNYEAQ. CDR3 sequence: CASSSRDRVKAFF. In nucleotides, the CDR3 is TGTGCCAGCAGCTCCCGGGACAGAGTAAAAGCTTTCTTT.

This clone has only a few counts. The chain combines TRBV14 with TRBJ2-7; D gene unclear. This CDR3 is 12 amino acids long. V was pared by 0 bases and J by 6 bases, with 6 bases between. The germline V gene has CDR1 SGHDN and CDR2 FVKESK. In DNA form, the CDR3 reads TGTGCCAGCAGCCAAGATTGGGCCGAGCAGTACTTC. The encoded protein is CASSQDWAEQYF.

V usage is TRBV5-1 and J usage is TRBJ2-7, with a tentative D call TRBD1 (6 bases). This CDR3 region has 16 residues. Germline V gives CDR1 SGHRS, CDR2 YFSETQ. The V gene lost 0 bases and the J gene lost 7 bases, with 20 bases spanning the gap. The CDR3 DNA reads as TGCGCCAGCAGCTTGGCCTCGACAGGAGTATTGAGGGAGCAGTACTTC. It specifies CASSLASTGVLREQYF.

This clone was found a few times. A read error is the likely source, as a far larger clone sits one nucleotide away. The same CDR3 arises from other DNA sequences in this sample as well. This chain uses TRBV4-1 with TRBJ2-3; D is uncertain. The germline V gene encodes CDR1 MGHRA and CDR2 YSYEKL. The CDR3 length is 14 residues. Trimming took off 1 base at V and 3 bases at J, with 8 bases between the two ends. CDR3 region: CASSQVGVTDTQYF. In DNA, the CDR3 is TGCGCCAGCAGCCAAGTTGGGGTAACAGATACGCAGTATTTT.

The chain employs TRBV11-2 and TRBJ1-2, with D possibly being TRBD1 (6 bases). V lost 0 bases and J lost 4, with 12 bases in between. The germline V gene has CDR1 SGHAT and CDR2 FQNNGV. This CDR3 spans 15 amino acids. The CDR3 here is CASSLDFAGVYGYTF. The CDR3 DNA reads TGTGCCAGCAGCTTAGACTTCGCAGGGGTCTATGGCTACACCTTC.

The rearrangement joins TRBV6-1 to TRBJ2-1; no clear D gene. Germline lookup yields CDR1 MNHNS and CDR2 SASEGT. The CDR3 is 15 amino acids. The germline V and J ends were trimmed by 3 bases and 0 bases, with 9 bases remaining between them. The CDR3 protein is CASSELKSSYNEQFF. CDR3 in DNA: TGTGCCAGCAGTGAGTTAAAGAGCTCCTACAATGAGCAGTTCTTC.

The V and J genes are TRBV11-3 and TRBJ1-1, with 7 bases fitting TRBD1. Germline V CDR1 and CDR2: SGHNT, YENEEA. CDR3 size: 12 residues. V lost 5 bases, J lost 8 bases, and 5 bases stayed unmatched. The CDR3 DNA reads TGTGCCAGCAGCCGGGACAGCTCCGAAGCTTTCTTT. Its protein product is CASSRDSSEAFF.

The chain recombines TRBV30 with TRBJ2-6; 7 bases are a match to TRBD2. The V gene's germline CDR1 is GTSNPN and CDR2 SVGIG (reference sequence). V was pared by 8 bases and J by 2 bases, with 6 bases of the junction left unmatched. The CDR3 is 14 residues long. The CDR3 region is CALWGGAGANVLTF. The CDR3 bases are TGTGCCCTATGGGGGGGAGCTGGGGCCAACGTCCTGACTTTC. The complete variable domain, with remaining parts taken from reference TRBV30 and TRBJ2-6, reads SQTIHQWPATLVQPVGSPLSLECTVEGTSNPNLYWYRQAAGRGLQLLFYSVGIGQISSEVPQNLSASRPQDRQFILSSKKLLLSDSGFYLCALWGGAGANVLTFGAGSRLTVL.

The chain links TRBV27 to TRBJ2-7; 7 positions agree with TRBD1. The trim removed 8 bases at V and 3 bases at J, leaving 10 bases unmatched. The CDR3 consists of 14 residues. The V gene's germline CDR1 is MNHEY and CDR2 SMNVEV (reference sequence). CDR3 sequence: CASQDRDRHYEQYF. The CDR3, as DNA: TGTGCCAGCCAAGACAGGGATCGACACTACGAGCAGTACTTC.

The chain couples TRBV9 to TRBJ2-7, with 8 bases identical to TRBD2. CDR1 is SGDLS, CDR2 YYNGEE, per germline. The junction had 5 bases not matched to a gene; V was cut back by 4 bases and J by 2 bases. This CDR3 has 14 amino acids. The CDR3, as DNA: TGTGCCAGCAGCTTCAGCGGGGGCCCCTACGAGCAGTACTTC. Translating gives CASSFSGGPYEQYF.

The chain employs TRBV4-1 and TRBJ1-5; TRBD1 matches at 9 bases. With 3 bases clipped from V and 6 bases from J, the junction kept 6 bases outside the gene matches. The CDR3 loop spans 15 amino acids. CDR1 is MGHRA and CDR2 is YSYEKL in the germline V gene. CDR3 in DNA: TGCGCCAGCAGCCAGGGGGACAGGGTGATTCAGCCCCAGCATTTT. Protein: CASSQGDRVIQPQHF.

V gene TRBV19 combines with J gene TRBJ2-3, with D perhaps matching TRBD1 or TRBD2 (5 bases each). Germline assignment: CDR1 LNHDA and CDR2 SQIVND (reference sequence). V was pared by 3 bases and J by 4 bases, with 23 bases between. The CDR3 spans 18 residues. CDR3 in DNA: TGTGCCAGTAGTATCTTCGTCGGGACGACCACAGAGGCAGATACGCAGTATTTT. It is translated as CASSIFVGTTTEADTQYF.

There are a few counts of this clone. The chain employs TRBV9 and TRBJ1-1; D remains unclear. V gave up 0 bases and J gave up 0 bases, with 3 bases separating them. Germline values: CDR1 SGDLS, CDR2 YYNGEE. This CDR3 has 13 amino acids. The CDR3 DNA reads as TGTGCCAGCAGCGTAGAAGTGAACACTGAAGCTTTCTTT. Translation: CASSVEVNTEAFF.

The chain uses TRBV7-9 and TRBJ1-2; 7 positions agree with TRBD1. This CDR3 has 13 residues. V gave up 1 base and J gave up 7 bases; unmatched junction bases: 3. Germline V gives CDR1 SEHNR, CDR2 FQNEAQ (reference sequence). In DNA form, the CDR3 reads TGTGCCAGCAGCTTAGGGACAGGACCTGGCTACACCTTC. Its translation: CASSLGTGPGYTF.

The V and J genes are TRBV7-7 and TRBJ2-2; tentative D call: TRBD2 (5 bases). CDR1 is SSHAT and CDR2 is FNYEAQ in the germline V gene (reference sequence). The CDR3 totals 14 residues. Trimming removed 5 bases from V and 2 bases from J, with 9 bases in between. CDR3: CASSPGLNTGELFF. For the CDR3, the DNA is TGTGCCAGCAGCCCCGGACTTAACACCGGGGAGCTGTTTTTT.

This chain joins TRBV28 and TRBJ1-6; 8 bases agree with TRBD1. From germline, CDR1 is MDHEN and CDR2 SYDVKM. Losses at the gene ends were 5 bases for V and 9 bases for J; bases not matched to a gene: 9. CDR3 size: 15 residues. CDR3 amino acids: CASSTTDRVISPLHF. In nucleotides, the CDR3 is TGTGCCAGCAGTACTACGGACAGGGTGATTTCACCCCTCCACTTT.

The rearrangement links TRBV6-5 to TRBJ1-2; tentative D call: TRBD1 (6 bases). The CDR3 covers 16 residues. Trimming shortened V by 3 bases and J by 2 bases, and 16 bases separated the two germline ends. Germline CDR1 MNHEY, CDR2 SVGAGI. CDR3: CASSYLGTPKNYGYTF. CDR3 nucleotide sequence: TGTGCCAGCAGTTATTTAGGGACACCCAAAAACTATGGCTACACCTTC.